This T cell receptor (beta chain) appears in the sequencing data of a study of cytomegalovirus exposure and HLA in healthy donors (dated 2017 in TCRdb). As for the study more broadly: An earlier analysis of about 530 of the donors reported over 250 Gb of sequence data and around 120 million unique TCR beta sequences obtained from about 179 million T cells. Typing coverage differed by locus: A, B, C, DRB1 and DQB1 were typed in roughly 620-630 donors, DQA1 in 500 to 550, DPA1 in around 600, and DPB1 in 450 to 480. Across some 400 genotyped donors of the cohort, an average of approximately 220,000 unique TCR beta nucleotide sequences per donor were sequenced, and roughly 20% of those sequences were non-productive. Alongside the repertoire data, information on donor age, sex, ethnicity and CMV serostatus was compiled. Of the approximately 400 genotyped donors, roughly 80% fell in the genetic ancestry cluster associated with self-reported Caucasian donors. A separate validation cohort of 100 to 150 different subjects was used in addition to the 666-subject first cohort. In a later analysis, previously published TCR beta repertoires from roughly 710 donors were re-analyzed and high-resolution HLA genotyping was added so that TCR occurrence patterns could be studied. An early release that covered roughly 600 HLA-typed donors contained 300 to 350 gigabases of sequencing data and roughly 84 million unique TCR sequences. To decide whether each TCR beta V gene segment behaved as functional or pseudogenic, an earlier analysis of several hundred of the donors relied on high-throughput TCR beta sequencing. Roughly 5 DR-DQ haplotypes were handled as single units for association and clustering, since linkage in the cohort was strong. Every discovery cohort repertoire had been produced on one sequencing platform. The study used immunosequencing to profile the T cell repertoires of hundreds of subjects and linked those repertoires to cytomegalovirus serostatus. The later analysis used no new phenotypic data to find candidate immune exposures, relying instead on TCR beta sequences and their occurrence across donors. High-throughput TCR immunosequencing, statistical association of individual TCRs with disease status, and machine learning were combined to predict cytomegalovirus infection status. The aim of the study was to test whether cataloging public T cell receptors could identify signatures of past pathogen exposure. In a later genetic analysis, genome-wide SNP genotypes for about 55% of the roughly 700 donors were used, and that subset was treated as a discovery cohort. HLA typing covered class I and class II loci at four-digit resolution. The study at large found these results: A later analysis found that most CMV-associated TCR beta chains appeared HLA-restricted, with HLA associations seemingly driven largely by CMV exposure. V-gene and J-gene trimming of TCR beta chains was associated with a missense DCLRE1C variant in a later genetic analysis, and the association was replicated in an independent cohort. Because HLA typing was unavailable for some donors at each locus, only the typed subset was used in association tests. In an earlier analysis of approximately 590 of the donors, most TCR beta V segments were observed in productive rearrangements about 87% or about 30% of the time, broadly matching IMGT annotations. The authors suggested that the approach could potentially be extended to other disease states and immunological phenotypes. In a later analysis, several top co-occurrence clusters were reported to appear linked to parvovirus B19, influenza, CMV and Epstein-Barr virus. In a later analysis, TCR association rates were found to vary across HLA loci, with the most associated TCRs seen for DRB1 alleles and the fewest for HLA-C alleles. For the cohort, immune exposure information was limited to CMV serostatus. Some IMGT-functional V segments, including TRBV6-2 and TRBV6-3, could not be distinguished by the 87-base-pair reads and were therefore excluded. Most TCR sequences were seen in very few donors, while some public TCRs were found in many individuals. Cytomegalovirus status was reported to be diagnosed by the classifier with high specificity and sensitivity in both the original and validation cohorts. In the study, around 150 TCR beta chains were listed as associated with cytomegalovirus. Sequencing depth was assumed to be roughly uniform across donors in the presence/absence analyses, though that assumption may not hold. A cluster of highly shared sequence variants was judged likely to represent a technical artifact of the sequencing pipeline. Linkage disequilibrium might explain the correlated functional status among segregating V segments, but an unknown experimental factor could not be excluded. The cohort was sequenced for TCR beta chains only, and without alpha or paired-chain data the features that could be detected were limited. In vitro tests confirmed that a few of the cytomegalovirus-associated TCR beta chains recognize cytomegalovirus antigens. Because counts were too low, more than 15 rarely observed V segments, including chromosome 9 orphons, were left out of the earlier analysis of a few hundred of the donors. A further reported finding was that TCR beta sequences accurately predicted the HLA-A and HLA-B alleles for most subjects in the first cohort. According to a later genetic analysis, donors in an Asian-associated ancestry cluster had fewer N-insertions in productive TCRs than the approximately 700-donor mean. Compared with equally common non-associated chains, HLA-associated TCR beta chains in a later analysis were more clonally expanded and had lower generation probabilities. When HLA alleles, especially DR and DQ, strongly co-occurred, attributing TCR associations to individual alleles was difficult. Specific HLA alleles were associated with 15,000 to 20,000 TCR beta sequences at a false discovery rate of 0.05 in a later analysis.

The cohort comprised 670 or so healthy bone marrow donors. At the time of sampling, every cohort member was nominally healthy, though immune exposures that went unrecorded were likely present. The donor was CMV seronegative and was included in the group of under 450 seronegative cohort members. Every donor gave a peripheral blood sample, and the peripheral blood mononuclear cells from that sample were used for TCR beta sequencing. Genomic DNA was extracted from the blood cell samples with the Qiagen DNeasy Blood Extraction Kit. Libraries were constructed by the immunoSEQ multiplex PCR assay. The multiplex PCR relied on a mix of 60 forward primers for TCR Vbeta segments and 13 reverse primers for TCR Jbeta segments. A multiplex PCR assay on genomic DNA amplified the CDR3 region of rearranged TCR beta genes. On the Illumina HiSeq System, the amplified TCR beta libraries were sequenced as 87-base-pair reads. From the authors' description of their analysis: A later analysis counted about 80 million unique TCR beta chains across the 700 or so repertoires, and some 11 million of these chains were shared by at least two donors. Raw reads were error-corrected and collapsed into unique sequences with a nearest-neighbor algorithm that merged closely related sequences to remove PCR and sequencing errors. To assign V, D and J gene segments, CDR3 sequences were aligned to IMGT reference sequences. For a sequence to be retained, a match of at least six nucleotides to both a V gene segment and a J gene segment was required. Rearrangements were called productive when the CDR3 lacked stop codons and stayed in frame with V and J; all others were non-productive. Following IMGT convention, CDR3 was defined as the stretch from the second conserved V-encoded cysteine to the conserved J-encoded phenylalanine. In an earlier analysis of some 550 of the donors, sequences lacking an unambiguous match to a single V gene segment were excluded. In an earlier analysis of roughly 500 of the donors, V segments were called functional above 56.7% productive rearrangements and were called segregating when the between-donor standard deviation exceeded 5%. A statistical classification framework was built for diagnosing cytomegalovirus status from the catalog of TCR beta chain sequences. In a later analysis, V and J genes were assigned by comparing TCR nucleotide sequences against IMGT/GENE-DB human TR gene sequences. In a later analysis, CDR3 sequences and most-parsimonious VDJ recombination scenarios were assigned using the TCRdist pipeline. A later analysis defined each TCR beta chain by its CDR3 amino acid sequence plus V-gene family, and excluded reads lacking a unique V-gene family. A later analysis removed 500 to 600 highly shared, low-generation-probability nucleotide sequences to deal with suspected cross-contamination and a sequencing artifact. For each public chain, a later analysis derived a clonal expansion index from normalized ranks of inferred template counts within each repertoire. A later analysis computed generation probabilities with a VDJ recombination model fitted to out-of-frame rearrangements, and checked the results against IGoR. Hypergeometric tests were used in a later analysis to score TCR-TCR, TCR-HLA and TCR-CMV co-occurrence, with a repertoire-size bias correction applied to the TCR pairs. False discovery rates were estimated in a later analysis by permuting HLA or CMV assignments 20 times. In a later analysis, co-occurring TCRs were grouped using DBSCAN, and TCRdist sequence similarity was added for clustering within HLA-allele-positive subsets. Repertoires with fewer than 30,000 or more than 120,000 public chains, plus five repertoires with anomalous nucleotide sharing, were excluded from co-occurrence clustering. TCRdb took this table from immuneACCESS and kept in-frame rearrangements with V and J called. Such tables lack part of the clones; where checked against another copy, unresolved V genes explain under half of the gap, and the rest is unexplained. The V and J calls and clone size are taken from that table; D and trimming were inferred from the DNA. The sample includes around 210,000 clones, with approximately 80% observed a single time. Of the sample, roughly 3% falls within the top ten clones.

The germline V gene specifies LGHNA as CDR1 and YNFKEQ as CDR2. The CDR3 spans 11 residues, from the cysteine through the phenylalanine. Of all the DNA, just the CDR3 is kept, 33 bases in frame from base 1. A distance of 6 bases separates the germline ends of V and J, which lose 4 bases and 5 bases respectively. Concerning this clone itself: This clone's antigen is unknown. No quality values exist for individual bases; no much larger clone is one base distant.

Recombination connected TRBV4-2 to TRBJ2-7, with the D gene not confidently named. Sample: PBMCs. This sequence originates from a woman in her 30s in good health and CMV-seronegative. The base sequence is TGTGCCAGCAGCCTTAGAAACGAGCAGTACTTC. Its amino acids are CASSLRNEQYF.